These T cell receptor beta chains were read from a single sample in a study of blood T cell repertoires in COVID-19. Here immunoSEQ multiplex PCR was the method, and the copy in TCRdb shows in-frame clones only, minus some. The sample contains approximately 400,000 clones, approximately 89% of which appear only once. The sample taken for sequencing was PBMCs or T cells enriched from blood (not recorded which). These TCRs come from a woman between 40 and 55 years old who had been exposed to COVID-19. The CDR3 runs from the conserved cysteine through the conserved F or W. D genes are given only for firm matches. Rows may omit the clone size; those that give it use once, few, many or a size class.

V gene	clone size	J gene	D gene	CDR3 DNA	CDR3 protein
TRBV6-2/TRBV6-3	-	TRBJ1-5	-	TGTGCCAGCAGTTACTCCCTTTATCAGCCCCAGCATTTT	CASSYSLYQPQHF
TRBV27	-	TRBJ1-1	-	TGTGCCAGCAGAGAACTAGGGGGTGTGAACACTGAAGCTTTCTTT	CASRELGGVNTEAFF
TRBV19	-	TRBJ2-1	TRBD2	TGTGCCAGTAGTCTTCTAGCGGGGGAGACAGATGAGCAGTTCTTC	CASSLLAGETDEQFF
TRBV11-3	-	TRBJ2-2	-	TGTGCCAGCAGCTTAGACAGGGGTAACACCGGGGAGCTGTTTTTT	CASSLDRGNTGELFF
TRBV19	-	TRBJ1-2	TRBD1	TGTGCCAGTAGTATAAAGGCAGGGGGCAACTATGGCTACACCTTC	CASSIKAGGNYGYTF
TRBV19	-	TRBJ1-5	-	TGTGCCAGTAGTATTTTATTGGGGAGTATCAATCAGCCCCAGCATTTT	CASSILLGSINQPQHF
TRBV30	-	TRBJ2-1	-	TGTGCCTGCCGGGGGAGCTCCTACAATGAGCAGTTCTTC	CACRGSSYNEQFF
TRBV11-3	-	TRBJ1-2	TRBD1	TGTGCCAGCAGCCCCGACAGAAGGGGGCTCGGCGGCTACACCTTC	CASSPDRRGLGGYTF
TRBV18	-	TRBJ1-2	-	TGTGCCAGCTCACCGGTTTCAGTCCCTAACTATGGCTACACCTTC	CASSPVSVPNYGYTF
TRBV24-1	-	TRBJ2-3	-	TGTGCCACCAGTGACCCGACAGGTGGTGTAGATACGCAGTATTTT	CATSDPTGGVDTQYF
TRBV15	-	TRBJ1-4	TRBD1	TGTGCCACCAGCAGAGCGGGACAGGGCGATTTTAATGAAAAACTGTTTTTT	CATSRAGQGDFNEKLFF
TRBV9	-	TRBJ1-2	-	TGTGCCAGCAGCGTCACGAACAGGGCAAAGCGGGATAAAGACGGTGGCTACACCTTC	CASSVTNRAKRDKDGGYTF
TRBV29-1	-	TRBJ1-5	-	TGCAGCGTTGCGGGGGATAGCAATCAGCCCCAGCATTTT	CSVAGDSNQPQHF
TRBV15	-	TRBJ2-1	-	TGTGCCACCAGCAGAGGCGAACAGGGCTCCTACAATGAGCAGTTCTTC	CATSRGEQGSYNEQFF
TRBV18	once	TRBJ2-1	TRBD2	TGTGCCAGCTCAACCATTCCTAGCGGGGGCTTCGTTGAGCAGTTCTTC	CASSTIPSGGFVEQFF
TRBV25-1	-	TRBJ1-6	-	TGTGCCAGCAGCCGGCCAGGTGATAATTCACCCCTCCACTTT	CASSRPGDNSPLHF
TRBV27	-	TRBJ2-5	-	TGTGCCAGCAAACCCGGGGTGAGGGAGCAAGAGACCCAGTACTTC	CASKPGVREQETQYF
TRBV24-1	-	TRBJ2-3	-	TGTGCCACCAGTGATTTCGGGAGTGGTGCAGATACGCAGTATTTT	CATSDFGSGADTQYF
TRBV7-6	-	TRBJ2-3	TRBD2	TGTGCCAGCAGCACTACTAGCGGGGGCACAGATACGCAGTATTTT	CASSTTSGGTDTQYF
TRBV24-1	-	TRBJ1-2	-	TGTGCCACCAGTGACACAGGGAGCGCTAGAGGCTACACCTTC	CATSDTGSARGYTF
TRBV30	-	TRBJ2-7	TRBD2	TGTGCCTGGAGTGCCTCGGGGGGGAGGGAGCAGTACTTC	CAWSASGGREQYF
TRBV7-2	-	TRBJ1-5	-	TGTGCCAGCCGTCCGGGGGGAAGCCTCAATCAGCCCCAGCATTTT	CASRPGGSLNQPQHF
TRBV12-3/TRBV12-4	few	TRBJ1-1	-	TGTGCCAGCAGTCCAGGTTGGATGGATGCTTTCTTT	CASSPGWMDAFF
TRBV29-1	-	TRBJ1-3	-	TGCAGCGTCGTGGCCGCAGGAAACACCATATATTTT	CSVVAAGNTIYF
TRBV30	-	TRBJ1-1	-	TGTGCCTGGAGTCTAGTGAACACTGAAGCTTTCTTT	CAWSLVNTEAFF
TRBV4-3	-	TRBJ1-2	TRBD1	TGCGCCAGCAGCCAAGGGAACAGGGGATCGGATGGCTACACCTTC	CASSQGNRGSDGYTF
TRBV5-1	-	TRBJ1-6	-	TGCGCCAGCAGCTTGAGTCTGGCCGCCGGGGATTCACCCCTCCACTTT	CASSLSLAAGDSPLHF
TRBV5-6	-	TRBJ2-7	TRBD2	TGTGCCAGCAGCTTGACTAGCGGGAGGTACGAGCAGTACTTC	CASSLTSGRYEQYF
TRBV9	-	TRBJ2-1	TRBD2	TGTGCCAGCAGGGGGGAGGGCGCGGGTGAGCAGTTCTTC	CASRGEGAGEQFF
TRBV7-3	once	TRBJ1-1	-	TGTGCCAGCGCCCCGTGGGAGGCTTTGAACACTGAAGCTTTCTTT	CASAPWEALNTEAFF
TRBV19	-	TRBJ2-7	-	TGTGCCAGTATGGAGGGCAGTCCTCCCTACGAGCAGTACTTC	CASMEGSPPYEQYF
TRBV2	-	TRBJ1-2	TRBD1	TGTGCCAGCAACCCGGGACAGATTAACTATGGCTACACCTTC	CASNPGQINYGYTF
TRBV19	-	TRBJ2-7	-	TGTGCCAGTAGTATGACTGCGGGTATCAACGAGCAGTACTTC	CASSMTAGINEQYF
TRBV7-8	-	TRBJ1-1	-	TGTGCCAGCAGCTTAGTTGGACAGCTGAACACTGAAGCTTTCTTT	CASSLVGQLNTEAFF
TRBV6-1	-	TRBJ1-1	-	TGTGCCAGCAGTGAATACGGATTATTAGGGGAATTGAACACTGAAGCTTTCTTT	CASSEYGLLGELNTEAFF
TRBV14	-	TRBJ2-5	TRBD2	TGTGCCAGCAGCCGGGGGGGGTTAATTCAAGAGACCCAGTACTTC	CASSRGGLIQETQYF
TRBV7-2	-	TRBJ2-2	TRBD2	TGTGCCAGCAGCCATACTAGCGGGAGGACCGGGGAGCTGTTTTTT	CASSHTSGRTGELFF
TRBV6-5	-	TRBJ2-3	-	TGTGCCAGCAGTTACCGACAGGTCACAGATACGCAGTATTTT	CASSYRQVTDTQYF
TRBV5-6	many	TRBJ2-7	-	TGTGCCAGCAGCCTGGGGGCGGGACTGCACTACGAGCAGTACTTC	CASSLGAGLHYEQYF
TRBV14	-	TRBJ1-3	-	TGTGCCAGCAGCCGGAAGACGACAGCGGGAAACACCATATATTTT	CASSRKTTAGNTIYF
TRBV24-1	-	TRBJ2-7	TRBD2	TGTGCCACCAAATGGACTAGCGGGGATCCAATTTCCTACGAGCAGTACTTC	CATKWTSGDPISYEQYF
TRBV5-1	-	TRBJ1-3	-	TGCGCCAGCAGCCCAGGGGGAAACACCATATATTTT	CASSPGGNTIYF
TRBV30	-	TRBJ1-2	-	TGTGCCTGGAGAGCGACAGGTTCTGGGGGTGGCTACACCTTC	CAWRATGSGGGYTF
TRBV30	-	TRBJ2-1	-	TGTGCCTGGAGCGAGGCTGTCGAGCAGTTCTTC	CAWSEAVEQFF
TRBV7-2	-	TRBJ1-6	-	TGTGCCAGCAGCTCTAGGGGAGGGCTTAGCTCCTATAATTCACCCCTCCACTTT	CASSSRGGLSSYNSPLHF
TRBV12-5	-	TRBJ2-1	-	TGTGCTAGTGGTTTTGCCCGGGGGAACAATGAGCAGTTCTTC	CASGFARGNNEQFF
TRBV2	-	TRBJ2-5	-	TGTGCCAGCAGTGGTCTCCCAGGAGAGACCCAGTACTTC	CASSGLPGETQYF
TRBV29-1	-	TRBJ1-2	-	TGCAGCGCCCACAGGGCGCAAGACTATGGCTACACCTTC	CSAHRAQDYGYTF
TRBV6-5	-	TRBJ1-1	-	TGTGCCAGCAGTTTCGCGGTGGATGCCTCTGCTTTCTTT	CASSFAVDASAFF
TRBV5-4	-	TRBJ2-5	TRBD2	TGTGCCAGCAGCTTGGTGTCCTACGGGGGGGGCCAAGAGACCCAGTACTTC	CASSLVSYGGGQETQYF
TRBV7-2	-	TRBJ2-1	-	TGTGCCAGCAATGAAAGGAGCCGCGATGAGCAGTTCTTC	CASNERSRDEQFF
TRBV11-2	-	TRBJ1-2	TRBD1	TGTGCCAGCCGCCGCGATCGTCCCCGGGACAGGGAAAACTATGGCTACACCTTC	CASRRDRPRDRENYGYTF
TRBV30	-	TRBJ1-6	TRBD1	TGTGCCTGGAGCGCCTCCGGACAGGGGAATTCACCCCTCCACTTT	CAWSASGQGNSPLHF